Presented here are 5 T cell receptor beta chains from one specimen sequenced in a study of shared clonotypes between healthy human individuals. Data came from immunoSEQ multiplex PCR; TCRdb stores just in-frame clones and leaves some out. The top ten clones hold about 48% of a sample with fewer than 100,000 clones, around 67% of them seen once. Sequencing used memory CD8+ T cells sorted from blood. Sample subset: CD45RO+ cells pooled with CCR7-negative TemRA cells. The receptors here all came from a man aged 25-45 years in good health.

The rearrangement joins TRBV5-4 to TRBJ2-2; 12 positions agree with TRBD1. The germline V gene encodes CDR1 SGHNT and CDR2 YYREEE (reference sequence). The CDR3 is 16 residues long. V gave up 4 bases and J gave up 7 bases; unmatched junction bases: 8. For the CDR3, the DNA is TGTGCCAGCAGCCTGGGGGGACAGGGGGCTGTCGGGGAGCTGTTTTTT. Its protein product is CASSLGGQGAVGELFF.

V and J are TRBV28 and TRBJ1-2; D gene unclear. Germline lookup yields CDR1 MDHEN and CDR2 SYDVKM. Between the trimmed V and J ends, which lost 1 base and 8 bases, there was a span of 11 bases. This CDR3 is 13 amino acids long. CDR3 amino acids: CASSLFSGFGYTF. The DNA for the CDR3 is TGTGCCAGCAGTTTATTCTCGGGGTTCGGCTACACCTTC.

The CDR3 reads CASRAGVYEQYF. The CDR3 bases are TGCGCCAGCAGAGCAGGGGTTTACGAGCAGTACTTC. The rearrangement uses TRBV10-2 and TRBJ2-7, with TRBD1 as a possible D gene (6 bases). V was cut by 6 bases and J by 4 bases, with 10 bases left in between. The CDR3 runs to 12 residues. The germline V gene has CDR1 WSHSY and CDR2 SAAADI.

The chain employs TRBV4-1 and TRBJ2-3; D remains unclear. CDR1 is MGHRA and CDR2 is YSYEKL in the germline V gene. The CDR3 runs to 13 residues. Trimming shortened V by 5 bases and J by 3 bases, and 9 bases separated the two germline ends. The CDR3 nucleotides are TGCGCCAGCAGCGCCTCCTTTACAGATACGCAGTATTTT. This gives the protein CASSASFTDTQYF.

This clone has more than one count but fewer than ten. V gene TRBV27 combines with J gene TRBJ2-5; TRBD2 matches at 11 bases. The CDR3 contains 15 residues. J gave up 4 bases and V 4 bases, and 5 bases lay outside the gene matches. Germline V CDR1 and CDR2: MNHEY, SMNVEV (reference sequence). DNA of the CDR3: TGTGCCAGCAGTTCCAAGACTAGCGGGACAGAGACCCAGTACTTC. Its translation: CASSSKTSGTETQYF.